Each of the 9 T cell receptor beta chains below was sequenced from the same sample in a study of T cells in Graves' hyperthyroidism and ophthalmopathy (dated by TCRdb to about 2019). Library preparation used multiplex PCR. The instrument given in TCRdb is Illumina HiSeq 2000. TCR beta CDR3 regions were amplified from RNA transcripts. The TCR CDR3 was subjected to a first round of RT-PCR using the HTBI primer set and the Qiagen OneStep RT-PCR kit. Starting from the raw public reads, TCRdb applied fastp trimming at Q25, assembled clones with MiXCR and retained in-frame beta chains. A single entry per CDR3 protein holds the most common genes and DNA from its merged rows. This sample comprises around 200,000 distinct CDR3 sequences, about 17% of them detected only once. Jointly, the top ten make up about 29% of the sample. Source material: blood. Every receptor here comes from a woman between 50 and 59 years old with Graves' hyperthyroidism.

This clonotype has ten or more counts. V gene TRBV2 combines with J gene TRBJ2-2; tentatively, D is TRBD2 (5 bases). The CDR3 runs to 14 residues. Germline loops: CDR1 SNHLY, CDR2 FYNNEI. V was cut by 3 bases and J by 4 bases, with 9 bases left in between. The CDR3 DNA sequence: TGTGCCAGCAGTGACGAGGGAGTCACCGGGGAGCTGTTTTTT. Its translation is CASSDEGVTGELFF.

This clonotype has ten or more counts. The chain carries TRBV28 and TRBJ2-7; tentative D call: TRBD2 (6 bases). Looked up from germline, CDR1 is MDHEN and CDR2 is SYDVKM. V dropped 2 bases and J dropped 5 bases, with 13 bases sitting between them. CDR3 length: 14 residues. The CDR3 spells CASSLPLGEDEQYF. The CDR3 nucleotides are TGTGCCAGCAGTTTACCCTTAGGGGAGGACGAGCAGTACTTC. Supplemented by reference TRBV28 and TRBJ2-7, the full variable domain reads DVKVTQSSRYLVKRTGEKVFLECVQDMDHENMFWYRQDPGLGLRLIYFSYDVKMKEKGDIPEGYSVSREKKERFSLILESASTNQTSMYLCASSLPLGEDEQYFGPGTRLTVT.

With regard to this clonotype: A much larger clonotype is one base distant, so this may be a read error. The J gene is TRBJ2-3, the V gene TRBV28; D gene uncertain. Germline V gives CDR1 MDHEN, CDR2 SYDVKM. The CDR3 contains 13 residues. The CDR3 here is CAGSLYRADTQYF. In DNA form, the CDR3 reads TGTGCCGGCAGTTTGTATAGGGCAGATACGCAGTATTTT.

This clonotype was found many times. The chain employs TRBV9 and TRBJ2-7; 10 bases fit TRBD2. This CDR3 is 16 amino acids long. Germline lookup yields CDR1 SGDLS and CDR2 YYNGEE. V lost 4 bases and J lost 6; bases outside the gene matches: 13. In DNA, the CDR3 is TGTGCCAGCAGCCCCACTGGGAGCGGGGGGGCGTTCGAGCAGTACTTC. As protein: CASSPTGSGGAFEQYF.

The chain carries TRBV4-3 and TRBJ1-3, with D perhaps matching TRBD1 (5 bases). V was cut by 0 bases and J by 8 bases, with 14 bases left in between. Germline lookup yields CDR1 LGHNA and CDR2 YSLEER. The CDR3 extends over 15 amino acids. CDR3 DNA: TGCGCCAGCAGCCAAGATCGGGCAGGGATGGACACCATATATTTT. Translation: CASSQDRAGMDTIYF.

This chain connects TRBV29-1 to TRBJ1-1; unclear D gene. The V gene's germline CDR1 is SQVTM and CDR2 ANQGSEA. The germline V and J ends were trimmed by 4 bases and 0 bases, with 9 bases remaining between them. The CDR3 is 13 amino acids. Written as DNA, the CDR3 is TGCAGCGTTGCTGGCAGGATGAACACTGAAGCTTTCTTT. Amino acid sequence: CSVAGRMNTEAFF. The whole variable domain, filled in from reference TRBV29-1 and TRBJ1-1, reads SAVISQKPSRDICQRGTSLTIQCQVDSQVTMMFWYRQQPGQSLTLIATANQGSEATYESGFVIDKFPISRPNLTFSTLTVSNMSPEDSSIYLCSVAGRMNTEAFFGQGTRLTVV.

This clonotype was observed many times. The chain joins TRBV7-8 to TRBJ1-1; D not resolved. The V gene's germline CDR1 is SGHVS and CDR2 FQNEAQ. CDR3 length equals 15 residues. The ends were cut back, 3 bases at V and 0 bases at J, with 11 bases in the middle. DNA of the CDR3: TGTGCCAGCAGCTTTTTGGAGAACATGAACACTGAAGCTTTCTTT. Its protein product is CASSFLENMNTEAFF.

There are many counts of this clonotype. V and J are TRBV6-2 or TRBV6-3 and TRBJ1-5; unclear D gene. The CDR3 loop spans 13 amino acids. Looked up from germline, CDR1 is MNHEY and CDR2 is SVGEGT. The ends were cut back, 5 bases at V and 4 bases at J, with 9 bases in the middle. CDR3 DNA: TGTGCCAGCAGTGTTACACTAAATCAGCCCCAGCATTTT. This sequence encodes CASSVTLNQPQHF.

This clonotype came up a few times. The V and J genes are TRBV20-1 and TRBJ2-2, with TRBD1 as a possible D gene (5 bases). CDR3 size: 16 residues. Looked up from germline, CDR1 is DFQATT and CDR2 is SNEGSKA (reference sequence). With 1 base removed from V and 3 bases from J, the gap between germline ends came to 15 bases. For the CDR3, the DNA is TGCAGTGCTAGAGGGGTCCCCGCAGGGTACACCGGGGAGCTGTTTTTT. Protein product: CSARGVPAGYTGELFF.